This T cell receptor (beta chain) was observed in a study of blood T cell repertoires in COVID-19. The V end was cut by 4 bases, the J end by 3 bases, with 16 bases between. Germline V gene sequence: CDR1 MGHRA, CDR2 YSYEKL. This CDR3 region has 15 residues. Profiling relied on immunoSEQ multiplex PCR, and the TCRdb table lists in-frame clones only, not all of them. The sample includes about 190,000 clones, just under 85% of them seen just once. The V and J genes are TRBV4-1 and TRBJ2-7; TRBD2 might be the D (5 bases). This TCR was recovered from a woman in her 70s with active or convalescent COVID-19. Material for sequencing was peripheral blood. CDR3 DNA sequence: TGCGCCAGCAGCCGTGACCCGGGGTCGGTCTACGAGCAGTACTTC. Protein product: CASSRDPGSVYEQYF.